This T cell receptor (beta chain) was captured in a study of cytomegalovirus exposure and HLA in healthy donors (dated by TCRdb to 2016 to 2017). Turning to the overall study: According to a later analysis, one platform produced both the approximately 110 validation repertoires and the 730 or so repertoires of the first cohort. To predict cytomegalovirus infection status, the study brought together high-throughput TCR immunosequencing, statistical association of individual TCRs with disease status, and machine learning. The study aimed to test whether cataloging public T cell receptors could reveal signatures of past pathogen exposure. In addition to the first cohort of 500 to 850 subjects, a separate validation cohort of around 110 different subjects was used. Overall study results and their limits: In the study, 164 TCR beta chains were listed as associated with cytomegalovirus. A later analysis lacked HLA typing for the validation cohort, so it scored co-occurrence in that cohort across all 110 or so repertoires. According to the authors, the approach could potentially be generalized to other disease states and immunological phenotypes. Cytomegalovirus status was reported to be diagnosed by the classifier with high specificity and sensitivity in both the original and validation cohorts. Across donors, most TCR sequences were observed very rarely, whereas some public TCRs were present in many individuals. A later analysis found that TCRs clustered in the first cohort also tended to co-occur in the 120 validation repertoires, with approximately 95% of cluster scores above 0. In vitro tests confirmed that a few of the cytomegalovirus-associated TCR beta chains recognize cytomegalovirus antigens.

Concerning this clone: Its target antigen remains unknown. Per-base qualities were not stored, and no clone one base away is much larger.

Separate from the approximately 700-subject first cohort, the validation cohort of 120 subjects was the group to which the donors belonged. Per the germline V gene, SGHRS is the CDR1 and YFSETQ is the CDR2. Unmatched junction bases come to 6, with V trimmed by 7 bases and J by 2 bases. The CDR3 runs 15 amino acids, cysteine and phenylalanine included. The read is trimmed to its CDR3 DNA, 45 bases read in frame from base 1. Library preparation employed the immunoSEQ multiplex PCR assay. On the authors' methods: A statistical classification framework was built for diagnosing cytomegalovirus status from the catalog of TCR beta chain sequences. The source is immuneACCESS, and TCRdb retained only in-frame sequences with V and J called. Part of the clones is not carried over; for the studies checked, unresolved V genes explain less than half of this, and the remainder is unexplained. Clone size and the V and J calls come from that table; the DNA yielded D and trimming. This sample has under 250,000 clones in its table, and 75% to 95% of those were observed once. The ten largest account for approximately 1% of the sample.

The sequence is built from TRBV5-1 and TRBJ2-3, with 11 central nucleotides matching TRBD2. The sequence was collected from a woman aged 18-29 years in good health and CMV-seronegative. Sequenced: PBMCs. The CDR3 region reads CASRPTSGNTDTQYF. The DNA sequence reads TGCGCCAGCCGACCGACTAGCGGGAACACAGATACGCAGTATTTT.